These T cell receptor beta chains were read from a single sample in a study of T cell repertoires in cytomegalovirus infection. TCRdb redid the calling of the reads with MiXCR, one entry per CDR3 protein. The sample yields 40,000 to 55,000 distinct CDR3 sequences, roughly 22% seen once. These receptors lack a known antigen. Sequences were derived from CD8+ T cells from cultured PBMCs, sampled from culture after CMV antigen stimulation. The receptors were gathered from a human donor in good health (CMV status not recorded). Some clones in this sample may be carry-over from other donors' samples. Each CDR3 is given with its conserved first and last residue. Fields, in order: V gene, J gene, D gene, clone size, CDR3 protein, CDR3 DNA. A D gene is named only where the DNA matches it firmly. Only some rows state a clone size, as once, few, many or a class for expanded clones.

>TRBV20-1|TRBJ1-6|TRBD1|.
CSARDSGWGQNFNSPLHF
TGCAGTGCTAGAGATAGTGGGTGGGGACAGAATTTTAATTCACCCCTCCACTTT
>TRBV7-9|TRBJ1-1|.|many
CASSPRGNTEAFF
TGTGCCAGCAGTCCTAGGGGGAACACTGAAGCTTTCTTT
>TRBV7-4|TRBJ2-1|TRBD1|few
CASSLFWGQGLYNEQFF
TGTGCCAGCAGCTTATTCTGGGGACAGGGGCTATACAATGAGCAGTTCTTC
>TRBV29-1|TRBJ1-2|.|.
CSVPDTNYGYTF
TGCAGCGTCCCCGACACCAACTATGGCTACACCTTC
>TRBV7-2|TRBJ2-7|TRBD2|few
CASSAGTSGYEQYF
TGTGCCAGCAGCGCCGGGACTAGCGGTTACGAGCAGTACTTC
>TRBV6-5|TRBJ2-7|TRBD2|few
CASSYGGGSYEQYF
TGTGCCAGCAGTTACGGGGGGGGCTCCTACGAGCAGTACTTC
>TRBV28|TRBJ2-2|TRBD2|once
CASSTRLAGAEVGTGELFF
TGTGCCAGCAGCACTAGACTAGCGGGAGCGGAAGTAGGCACCGGGGAGCTGTTTTTT
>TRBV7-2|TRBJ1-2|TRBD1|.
CASSLGTGWDGYTF
TGTGCCAGCAGCTTAGGGACAGGGTGGGATGGCTACACCTTC
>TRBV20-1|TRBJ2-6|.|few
CSATTDPGANVLTF
TGCAGTGCTACCACAGACCCTGGGGCCAACGTCCTGACTTTC
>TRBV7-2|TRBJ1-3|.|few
CASSQNSGNTIYF
TGTGCCAGCAGCCAAAACAGTGGAAACACCATATATTTT
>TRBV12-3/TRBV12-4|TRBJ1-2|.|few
CASSPNSRYF
TGTGCCAGCAGTCCAAATAGTCGATACTTC
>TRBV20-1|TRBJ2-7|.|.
CSAEPRSDYEQYF
TGCAGTGCTGAGCCCAGAAGTGACTACGAGCAGTACTTC
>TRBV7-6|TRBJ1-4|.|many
CASSLAGIGTNEKLFF
TGTGCCAGCAGCTTAGCAGGGATTGGAACTAATGAAAAACTGTTTTTT
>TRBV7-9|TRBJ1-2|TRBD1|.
CASSPLGDRVPGGYTF
TGTGCCAGCAGCCCCTTGGGGGACAGGGTACCTGGTGGCTACACCTTC
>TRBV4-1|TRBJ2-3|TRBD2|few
CASSQVSGTSDTQYF
TGCGCCAGCAGCCAAGTTAGCGGGACCTCAGATACGCAGTATTTT
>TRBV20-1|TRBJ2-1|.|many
CSARDFYSYNEQFF
TGCAGTGCGCGAGACTTCTACTCCTACAATGAGCAGTTCTTC